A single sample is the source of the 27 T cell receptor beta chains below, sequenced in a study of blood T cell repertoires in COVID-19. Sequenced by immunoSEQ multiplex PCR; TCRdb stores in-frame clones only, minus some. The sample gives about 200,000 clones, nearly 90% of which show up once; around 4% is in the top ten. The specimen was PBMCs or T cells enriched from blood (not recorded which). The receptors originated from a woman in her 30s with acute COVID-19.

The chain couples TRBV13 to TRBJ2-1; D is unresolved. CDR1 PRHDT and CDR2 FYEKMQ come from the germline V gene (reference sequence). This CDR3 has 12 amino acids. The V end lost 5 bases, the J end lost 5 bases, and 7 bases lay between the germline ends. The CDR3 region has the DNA TGTGCCAGCAGCCCCCGGGACAATGAGCAGTTCTTC. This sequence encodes CASSPRDNEQFF.

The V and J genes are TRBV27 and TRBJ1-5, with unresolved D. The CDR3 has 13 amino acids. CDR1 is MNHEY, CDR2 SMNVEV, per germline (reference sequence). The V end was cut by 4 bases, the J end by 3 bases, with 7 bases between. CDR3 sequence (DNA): TGTGCCAGCAGTTCCGGGGTCAATCAGCCCCAGCATTTT. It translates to CASSSGVNQPQHF.

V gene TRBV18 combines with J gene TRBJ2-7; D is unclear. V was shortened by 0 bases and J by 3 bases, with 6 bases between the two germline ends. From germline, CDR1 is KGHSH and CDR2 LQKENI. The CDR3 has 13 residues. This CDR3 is CASSPPTVYEQYF. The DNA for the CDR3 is TGTGCCAGCTCACCACCAACAGTCTACGAGCAGTACTTC.

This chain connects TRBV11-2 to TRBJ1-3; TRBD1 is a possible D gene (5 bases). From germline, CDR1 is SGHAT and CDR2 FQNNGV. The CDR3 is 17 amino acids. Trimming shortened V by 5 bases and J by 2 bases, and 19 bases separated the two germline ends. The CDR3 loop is CASSPRGHPGTGNTIYF. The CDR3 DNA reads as TGTGCCAGCAGCCCCCGTGGACACCCAGGGACTGGAAACACCATATATTTT.

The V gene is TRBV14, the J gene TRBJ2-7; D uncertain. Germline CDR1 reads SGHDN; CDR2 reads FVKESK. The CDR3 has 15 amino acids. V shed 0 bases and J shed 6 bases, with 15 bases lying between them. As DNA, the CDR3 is TGTGCCAGCAGCCAAGATCATGGTAGCATTCGCGAGCAGTACTTC. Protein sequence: CASSQDHGSIREQYF.

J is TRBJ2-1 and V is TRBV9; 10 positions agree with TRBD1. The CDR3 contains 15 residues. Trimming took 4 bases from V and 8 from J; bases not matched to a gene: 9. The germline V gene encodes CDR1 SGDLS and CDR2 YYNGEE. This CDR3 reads CASSSGGTGVDEQFF. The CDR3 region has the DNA TGTGCCAGCAGCTCTGGGGGGACAGGGGTCGATGAGCAGTTCTTC.

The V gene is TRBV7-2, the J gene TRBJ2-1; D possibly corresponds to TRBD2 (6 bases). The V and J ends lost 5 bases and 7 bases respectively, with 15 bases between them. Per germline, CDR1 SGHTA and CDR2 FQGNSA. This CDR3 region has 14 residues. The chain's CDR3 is CASSPSGLPNEQFF. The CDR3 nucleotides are TGTGCCAGCAGCCCATCCGGACTACCTAATGAGCAGTTCTTC.

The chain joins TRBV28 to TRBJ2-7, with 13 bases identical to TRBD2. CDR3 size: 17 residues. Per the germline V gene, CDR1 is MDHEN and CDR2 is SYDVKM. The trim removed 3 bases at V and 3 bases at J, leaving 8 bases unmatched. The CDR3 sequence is CASSFSPRTSGGYEQYF. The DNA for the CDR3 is TGTGCCAGCAGTTTCTCACCTCGGACTAGCGGGGGCTACGAGCAGTACTTC.

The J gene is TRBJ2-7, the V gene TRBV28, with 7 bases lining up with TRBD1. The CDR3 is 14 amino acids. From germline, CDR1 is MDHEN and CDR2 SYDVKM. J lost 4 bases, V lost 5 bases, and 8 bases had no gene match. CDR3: CASSVVGRGYEQYF. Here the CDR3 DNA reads TGTGCCAGCAGTGTAGTCGGCAGGGGGTACGAGCAGTACTTC.

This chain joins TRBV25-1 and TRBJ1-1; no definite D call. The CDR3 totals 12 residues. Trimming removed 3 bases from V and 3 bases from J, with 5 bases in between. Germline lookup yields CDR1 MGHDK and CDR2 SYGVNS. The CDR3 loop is CASSEAYTEAFF. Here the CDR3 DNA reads TGTGCCAGCAGTGAGGCCTACACTGAAGCTTTCTTT.

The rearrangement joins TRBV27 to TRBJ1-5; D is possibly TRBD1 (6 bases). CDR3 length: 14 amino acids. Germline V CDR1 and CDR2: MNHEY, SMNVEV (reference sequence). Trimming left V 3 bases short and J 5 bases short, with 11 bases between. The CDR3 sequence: CASSLYRDHQPQHF. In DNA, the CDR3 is TGTGCCAGCAGTTTGTACAGGGATCATCAGCCCCAGCATTTT.

The CDR3 nucleotides are TGTGCCAGCAGCTTACAGGAGAACACTGAAGCTTTCTTT. This gives the protein CASSLQENTEAFF. The chain couples TRBV7-3 to TRBJ1-1; D gene ambiguous. The CDR3 length is 13 residues. V was shortened by 2 bases and J by 1 base, with 5 bases between the two germline ends. CDR1 and CDR2 (germline): SGHTA, FQGTGA.

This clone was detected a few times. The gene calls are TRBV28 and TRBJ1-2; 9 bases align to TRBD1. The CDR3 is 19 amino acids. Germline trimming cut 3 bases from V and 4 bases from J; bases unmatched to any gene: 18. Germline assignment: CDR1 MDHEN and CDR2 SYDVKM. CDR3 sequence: CASSFSVGLTGGGIYGYTF. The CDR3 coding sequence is TGTGCCAGCAGTTTTTCGGTAGGCCTCACAGGGGGCGGAATCTATGGCTACACCTTC.

CDR3 amino acids: CASSLSRGNGYTF. CDR3 DNA: TGTGCCAGCAGTTTAAGCAGGGGGAATGGCTACACCTTC. The chain carries TRBV27 and TRBJ1-2; TRBD1 aligns across 7 bases. Losses at the gene ends were 2 bases for V and 6 bases for J; bases not matched to a gene: 3. The germline gives CDR1 MNHEY, CDR2 SMNVEV (reference sequence). The CDR3 loop spans 13 amino acids.

The CDR3 region has the DNA TGTGCCTGGAGTGTACCAGGGGGCGGAAAGGGCACTGAAGCTTTCTTT. Translating it yields CAWSVPGGGKGTEAFF. The rearrangement uses TRBV30 and TRBJ1-1; 8 bases match TRBD1. J gave up 4 bases and V 0 bases, and 10 bases lay outside the gene matches. Germline CDR1 GTSNPN, CDR2 SVGIG (reference sequence). The CDR3 runs to 16 residues.

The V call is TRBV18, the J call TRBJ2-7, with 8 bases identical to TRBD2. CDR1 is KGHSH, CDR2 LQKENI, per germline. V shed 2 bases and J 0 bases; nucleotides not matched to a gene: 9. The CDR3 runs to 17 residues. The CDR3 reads CASSPGRSGGGSYEQYF. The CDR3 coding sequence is TGTGCCAGCTCACCAGGTCGCTCGGGGGGGGGCTCCTACGAGCAGTACTTC. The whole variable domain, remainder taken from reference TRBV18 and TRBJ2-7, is NAGVMQNPRHLVRRRGQEARLRCSPMKGHSHVYWYRQLPEEGLKFMVYLQKENIIDESGMPKERFSAEFPKEGPSILRIQQVVRGDSAAYFCASSPGRSGGGSYEQYFGPGTRLTVT.

The CDR3 spells CASRRGYEQYF. In DNA, the CDR3 is TGTGCCAGCAGAAGAGGGTACGAGCAGTACTTC. The chain recombines TRBV6-5 with TRBJ2-7, with D maybe TRBD2 (5 bases). CDR3 length: 11 residues. Trimming cost V 6 bases and J 4 bases, with 7 bases left between them. Germline V CDR1 and CDR2: MNHEY, SVGAGI.

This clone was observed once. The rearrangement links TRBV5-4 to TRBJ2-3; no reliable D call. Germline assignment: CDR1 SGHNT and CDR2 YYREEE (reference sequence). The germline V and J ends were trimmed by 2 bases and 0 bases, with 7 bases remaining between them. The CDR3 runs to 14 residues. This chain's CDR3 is CASSLGVSTDTQYF. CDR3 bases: TGTGCCAGCAGCTTAGGAGTAAGCACAGATACGCAGTATTTT.

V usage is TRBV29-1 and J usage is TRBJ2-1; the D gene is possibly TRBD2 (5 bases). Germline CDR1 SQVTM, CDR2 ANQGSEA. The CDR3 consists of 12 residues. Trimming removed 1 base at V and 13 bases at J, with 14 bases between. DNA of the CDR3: TGCAGCGTTGAAGGAGGGTACAGTACCCAGTTCTTC. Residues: CSVEGGYSTQFF.

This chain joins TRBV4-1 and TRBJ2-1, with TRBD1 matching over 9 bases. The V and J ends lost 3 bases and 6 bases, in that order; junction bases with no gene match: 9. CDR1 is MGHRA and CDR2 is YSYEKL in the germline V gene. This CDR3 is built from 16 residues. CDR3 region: CASSHTTGGISNEQFF. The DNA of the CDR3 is TGCGCCAGCAGCCACACTACAGGGGGCATATCCAATGAGCAGTTCTTC.

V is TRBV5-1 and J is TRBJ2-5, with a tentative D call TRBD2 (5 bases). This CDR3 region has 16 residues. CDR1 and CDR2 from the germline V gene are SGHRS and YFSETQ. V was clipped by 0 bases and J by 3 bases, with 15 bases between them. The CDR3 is CASSLAGQVGEETQYF. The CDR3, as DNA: TGCGCCAGCAGCTTGGCCGGGCAGGTGGGAGAAGAGACCCAGTACTTC. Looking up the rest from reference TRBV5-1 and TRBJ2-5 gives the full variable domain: KAGVTQTPRYLIKTRGQQVTLSCSPISGHRSVSWYQQTPGQGLQFLFEYFSETQRNKGNFPGRFSGRQFSNSRSEMNVSTLELGDSALYLCASSLAGQVGEETQYFGPGTRLLVL.

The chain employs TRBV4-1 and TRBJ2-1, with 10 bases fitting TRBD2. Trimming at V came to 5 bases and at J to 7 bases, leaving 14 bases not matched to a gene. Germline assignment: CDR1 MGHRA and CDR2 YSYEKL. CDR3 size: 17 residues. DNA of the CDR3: TGCGCCAGCAGCACCCGATTAGCGGGGGGCCGGACTAATGAGCAGTTCTTC. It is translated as CASSTRLAGGRTNEQFF.

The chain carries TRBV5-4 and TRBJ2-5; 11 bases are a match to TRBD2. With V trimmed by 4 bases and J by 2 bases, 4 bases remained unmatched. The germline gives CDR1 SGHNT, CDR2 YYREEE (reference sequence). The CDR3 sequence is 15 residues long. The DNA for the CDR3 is TGTGCCAGCAGCAGGGGACTAGCGGCACAAGAGACCCAGTACTTC. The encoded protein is CASSRGLAAQETQYF.

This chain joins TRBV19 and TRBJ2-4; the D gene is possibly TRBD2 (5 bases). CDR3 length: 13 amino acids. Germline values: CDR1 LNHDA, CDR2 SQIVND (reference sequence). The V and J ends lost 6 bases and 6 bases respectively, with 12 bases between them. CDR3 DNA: TGTGCCAGTAGCGGGATGTGGAGAAACATTCAGTACTTC. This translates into CASSGMWRNIQYF.

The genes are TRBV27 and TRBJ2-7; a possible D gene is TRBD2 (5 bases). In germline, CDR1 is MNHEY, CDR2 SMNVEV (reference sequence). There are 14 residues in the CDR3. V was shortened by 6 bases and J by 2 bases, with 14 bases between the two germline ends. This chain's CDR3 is CASSRTLGAYEQYF. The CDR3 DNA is TGTGCCAGCAGCCGGACTCTCGGGGCCTACGAGCAGTACTTC.

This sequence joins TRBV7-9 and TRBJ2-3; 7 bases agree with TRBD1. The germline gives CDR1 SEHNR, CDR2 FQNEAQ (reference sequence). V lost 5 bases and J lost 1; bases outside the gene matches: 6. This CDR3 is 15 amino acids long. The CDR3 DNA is TGTGCCAGCAGCCGACAGGGAGTAGGCACAGATACGCAGTATTTT. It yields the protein CASSRQGVGTDTQYF.

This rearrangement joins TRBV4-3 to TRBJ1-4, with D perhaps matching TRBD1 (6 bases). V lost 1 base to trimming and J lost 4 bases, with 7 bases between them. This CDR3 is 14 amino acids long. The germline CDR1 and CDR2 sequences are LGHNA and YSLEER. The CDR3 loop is CASSQVGGNEKLFF. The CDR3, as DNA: TGCGCCAGCAGCCAAGTAGGGGGTAATGAAAAACTGTTTTTT.